This T cell receptor beta chain derives from a study of OX40 agonist ivuxolimab in advanced cancers. About the research overall: Partial responses were achieved by three patients, of whom one had hepatocellular carcinoma and two had cutaneous melanoma. Study-level points and caveats: Doses of 0.1 to 3.0 mg/kg were accompanied by clonal expansion of CD4+ and CD8+ blood T cells by week 6. On average, a greater number of expanded clones characterised CD8+ T cells relative to CD4+. Expansion of clones was among the lowest in partial responders at 0.1-3.0 mg/kg.

Some clones are missing from TCRdb's copy, which holds only in-frame ones; the method was immunoSEQ multiplex PCR. Among tens of thousands of clones listed, about four fifths were seen once. Trimming cost V 10 bases and J 7 bases; bases outside gene matches: 7. Germline CDR1 is SNHLY and CDR2 is FYNNEI. The CDR3 covers 13 residues. For this clone: Its specificity is not known.

The clonotype originates from an adult with an advanced solid tumor such as melanoma, head and neck, liver or kidney cancer. The chain is built from TRBV2 and TRBJ2-1; TRBD2 agrees at 10 bases. This specimen was CD4+ or CD8+ T cells sorted from blood, taken in a trial of the OX40 agonist ivuxolimab. CDR3 DNA sequence: TGTGCCATAGACGGACTAGCGGTTAATGAGCAGTTCTTC. This sequence encodes CAIDGLAVNEQFF.